This T cell receptor beta chain was documented in a study of Graves' ophthalmopathy and Graves' hyperthyroidism. Using RNA transcripts, the TCR beta CDR3 regions were amplified. RT-PCR was first run with HTBI primers, then multiplex PCR in a second round. From the multiplex PCR reads, TCRdb called clonotypes with MiXCR, one entry per CDR3 protein. Among hundreds of thousands of distinct CDR3 sequences, over 40% were seen once, and the ten largest hold 3% to 4%. CDR3 length: 13 residues. Trimming took 7 bases from V and 8 from J, leaving 17 bases between them. Germline V gives CDR1 SEHNR, CDR2 FQNEAQ (reference sequence).

The rearrangement links TRBV7-9 to TRBJ1-1, with unresolved D. Specimen: peripheral blood. This clonotype originated in an adult man with Graves' ophthalmopathy. As DNA, the CDR3 is TGTGCCAGCAACCCTAAAGACGCCCGCGAAGCTTTCTTT. This translates into CASNPKDAREAFF.